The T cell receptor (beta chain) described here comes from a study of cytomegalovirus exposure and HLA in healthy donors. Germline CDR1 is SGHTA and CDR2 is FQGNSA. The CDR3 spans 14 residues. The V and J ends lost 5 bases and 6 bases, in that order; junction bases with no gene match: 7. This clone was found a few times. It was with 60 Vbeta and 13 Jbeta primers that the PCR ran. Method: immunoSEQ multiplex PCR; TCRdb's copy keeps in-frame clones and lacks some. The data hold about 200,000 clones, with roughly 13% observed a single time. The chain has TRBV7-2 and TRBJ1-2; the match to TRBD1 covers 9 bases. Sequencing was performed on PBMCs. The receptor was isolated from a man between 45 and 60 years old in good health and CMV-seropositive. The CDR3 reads CASSEQGAHHGYTF. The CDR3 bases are TGTGCCAGCAGCGAACAGGGGGCTCATCATGGCTACACCTTC.